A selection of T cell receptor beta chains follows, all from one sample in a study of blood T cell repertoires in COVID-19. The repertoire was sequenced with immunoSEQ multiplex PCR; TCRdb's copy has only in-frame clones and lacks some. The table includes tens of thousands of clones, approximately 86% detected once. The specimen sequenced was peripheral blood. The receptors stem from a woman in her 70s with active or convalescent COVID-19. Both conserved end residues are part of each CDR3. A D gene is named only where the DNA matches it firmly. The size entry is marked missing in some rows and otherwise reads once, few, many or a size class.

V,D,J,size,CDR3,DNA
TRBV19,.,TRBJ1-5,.,CASNPDRNSNQPQHF,TGTGCCAGTAACCCGGACAGAAATAGCAATCAGCCCCAGCATTTT
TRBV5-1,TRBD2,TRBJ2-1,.,CASSLGLAGANEQFF,TGCGCCAGCAGCTTGGGACTAGCGGGGGCAAATGAGCAGTTCTTC
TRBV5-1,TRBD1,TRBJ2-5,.,CASSFGTGRETQYF,TGCGCCAGCAGCTTCGGGACAGGGCGAGAGACCCAGTACTTC
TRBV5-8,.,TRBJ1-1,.,CASSLGLTRGTEAFF,TGTGCCAGCAGCTTGGGACTCACCCGGGGCACTGAAGCTTTCTTT
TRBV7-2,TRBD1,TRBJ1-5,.,CASSFSGTGYQPQHF,TGTGCCAGCAGCTTTTCCGGGACAGGGTATCAGCCCCAGCATTTT
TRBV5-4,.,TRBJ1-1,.,CASSLAGGSEAFF,TGTGCCAGCAGCTTGGCAGGTGGGTCTGAAGCTTTCTTT
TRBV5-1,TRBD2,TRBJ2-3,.,CASSYFLLSGGTTDTQYF,TGCGCCAGCAGCTACTTCTTGCTTAGCGGGGGGACCACAGATACGCAGTATTTT
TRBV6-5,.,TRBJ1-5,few,CASSRDSNQPQHF,TGTGCCAGCTCGCGGGATAGCAATCAGCCCCAGCATTTT
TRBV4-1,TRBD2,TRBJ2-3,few,CASSQEKLAGGQTQYF,TGCGCCAGCAGCCAAGAAAAACTAGCGGGGGGGCAGACGCAGTATTTT
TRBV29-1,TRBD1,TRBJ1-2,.,CSVDRDARGYTF,TGCAGCGTAGACAGGGACGCGCGTGGCTACACCTTC
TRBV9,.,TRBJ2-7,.,CASSVTDQSSYEQYF,TGTGCCAGCAGCGTAACAGACCAAAGCTCCTACGAGCAGTACTTC
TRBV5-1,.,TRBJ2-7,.,CASSLETGGPYEQYF,TGCGCCAGCAGCTTAGAGACAGGCGGACCCTACGAGCAGTACTTC
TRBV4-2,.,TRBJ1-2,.,CASSQEGGQNNYGYTF,TGTGCCAGCAGCCAAGAGGGCGGACAGAATAACTATGGCTACACCTTC
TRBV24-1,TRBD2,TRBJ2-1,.,CATSDRTTSGANEQFF,TGTGCCACCAGTGACCGGACGACTAGCGGGGCGAATGAGCAGTTCTTC
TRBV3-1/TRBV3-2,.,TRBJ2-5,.,CASSPGRGETQYF,TGTGCCAGCAGCCCCGGACGGGGGGAGACCCAGTACTTC
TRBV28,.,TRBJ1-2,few,CASSLVGAAYGYTF,TGTGCCAGCAGTTTGGTGGGGGCGGCATATGGCTACACCTTC
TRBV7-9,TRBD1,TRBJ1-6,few,CASSPRDRYSPLHF,TGTGCCAGCAGCCCTCGGGACAGATATTCACCCCTCCACTTT
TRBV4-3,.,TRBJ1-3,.,CASSQDLGGSGNTIYF,TGCGCCAGCAGCCAAGACCTCGGGGGGTCTGGAAACACCATATATTTT
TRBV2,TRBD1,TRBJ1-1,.,CASSPTGGTTEAFF,TGTGCCAGCAGCCCGACAGGGGGGACGACTGAAGCTTTCTTT
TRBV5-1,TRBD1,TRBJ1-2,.,CASSSGQGVSGYTF,TGCGCCAGCAGCTCGGGACAGGGGGTTTCTGGCTACACCTTC
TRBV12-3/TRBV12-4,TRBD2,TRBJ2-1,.,CASSLYAGDEQFF,TGTGCCAGCAGTTTATATGCGGGGGATGAGCAGTTCTTC
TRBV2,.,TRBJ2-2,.,CASSRGVTNTGELFF,TGTGCCAGCAGTCGGGGAGTCACGAACACCGGGGAGCTGTTTTTT
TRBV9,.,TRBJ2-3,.,CASSVGRGAGADTQYF,TGTGCCAGCAGCGTCGGACGGGGGGCTGGCGCAGATACGCAGTATTTT
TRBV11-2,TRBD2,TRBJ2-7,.,CASSLVRGVRYEQYF,TGTGCCAGCAGCTTAGTACGGGGGGTTAGGTACGAGCAGTACTTC
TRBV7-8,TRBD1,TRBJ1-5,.,CASSLATGGFFQPQHF,TGTGCCAGCAGCTTGGCAACAGGGGGTTTTTTTCAGCCCCAGCATTTT
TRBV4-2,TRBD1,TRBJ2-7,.,CASSQDVPRGQGAGEQYF,TGTGCCAGCAGCCAAGATGTCCCCCGGGGACAGGGGGCCGGAGAGCAGTACTTC
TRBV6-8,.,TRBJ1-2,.,CASTHQFSGFDYGYTF,TGTGCCAGCACTCACCAGTTTTCAGGGTTTGACTATGGCTACACCTTC
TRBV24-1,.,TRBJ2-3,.,CATSDSQGNTDTQYF,TGTGCCACCAGTGATAGCCAGGGAAATACAGATACGCAGTATTTT
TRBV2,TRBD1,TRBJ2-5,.,CASRRDSQETQYF,TGTGCCAGCAGAAGGGACAGTCAAGAGACCCAGTACTTC
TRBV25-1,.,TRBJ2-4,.,CASSERDSRNIQYF,TGTGCCAGCAGTGAGAGGGACTCAAGAAACATTCAGTACTTC
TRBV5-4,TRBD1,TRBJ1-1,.,CASSFPGQGHTEAFF,TGTGCCAGCAGCTTTCCCGGACAGGGCCACACTGAAGCTTTCTTT